This T cell receptor beta chain emerged from a study of Ad26.COV2.S vaccination and SARS-CoV-2 variants. Turning to the study itself: Into the muscle, Ad26.COV2.S was dosed once or twice, 56 days apart.

This clone was seen only a few times. As to treatment: about 20 received Ad26.COV2.S at low or high dose, single or two shots; 5 received placebo; per-sample allocation not given. At day 63 after the first vaccine or placebo injection, samples were drawn. Whoever gave the sample was an adult aged 18-55 years in Boston. This vaccine is an Ad26 vector that expresses the Wuhan-strain SARS-CoV-2 spike. V shed 5 bases, J shed 6 bases, and the junction held 7 bases outside the gene matches. The CDR3 sequence is 15 residues long. The V gene's germline CDR1 is SGHTA and CDR2 FQGTGA. Sequencing used immunoSEQ multiplex PCR; TCRdb keeps in-frame clones, though not all of them. The sample includes 200,000 to 300,000 clones, around nine tenths of them seen just once.

The specimen comprised peripheral blood, sampled in a trial of Ad26.COV2.S vaccine versus placebo. This receptor was taken from a person between 18 and 59 years old who received the Ad26.COV2.S COVID-19 vaccine or a placebo. The V call is TRBV7-3, the J call TRBJ2-7; 13 positions match TRBD2. CDR3 coding DNA: TGTGCCAGCAGCCTACTAGCGGGAGGGACCGGCGAGCAGTACTTC. Translation: CASSLLAGGTGEQYF.